The present entry profiles one T cell receptor (beta chain) with its context. Its antigen remains unknown. The V gene end was trimmed by 5 bases and the J gene end by 7 bases; junction bases not matched to a gene: 2. The CDR3 runs to 11 residues. Germline V lookup: CDR1 GTSNPN, CDR2 SVGIG (reference sequence). Every patient was untreated before thyroid surgery. The sample is drawn from a study of metastatic and nonmetastatic thyroid tumors. Study-wide points: Significantly greater TCR beta diversity was reportedly found in malignant thyroid tumors than in benign nodules (in blood and tumor).

In the original workflow: The study took CDR3 differences across clinicopathological groups and made a distant-metastasis classifier for papillary thyroid cancer from them. TCRdb re-analyzed the PCR reads using MiXCR. The V and J calls come from TCRdb's annotation, not from the publication. The sample includes about 33,000 clones, about a sixth of them seen just once. This clonotype originated in a male donor with papillary thyroid cancer or a benign thyroid nodule (not recorded which). Some clones in this sample may be carry-over from other donors' samples. This chain uses TRBV30 with TRBJ2-1, with 7 bases lining up with TRBD2. Material: blood. Here the CDR3 DNA reads TGTGCCTGGGGGGGGGGAAATGAGCAGTTCTTC. It is translated as CAWGGGNEQFF.